This T cell receptor beta chain comes out of a study of CD8 T cells in Susac syndrome. Study observations and caveats: As the study acknowledged, the number of individuals who were part of its TCR sequencing and HLA analysis was relatively small. The peak of CD8+ clonal expansion in Susac was seen in TEMRA cells and active patients.

The germline CDR1 and CDR2 sequences are MNHEY and SVGEGT. V shed 7 bases and J shed 5 bases, with 17 bases lying between them. The CDR3 sequence is 14 residues long. RNA amounts of roughly 0.5 to 1 ug underwent reverse transcription with random hexamers. A multiplex approach, immunoSEQ multiplex PCR, amplified TCR beta CDR3 across 54 Vbeta and 13 Jbeta. TCRdb ran MiXCR on the immunoSEQ multiplex PCR reads and lists one entry per CDR3 protein. The sample has approximately 100,000 distinct CDR3 sequences, roughly 94% seen once. On this clonotype itself: Its antigen is as yet unknown.

The rearrangement joins TRBV6-2 or TRBV6-3 to TRBJ1-1, with D unclear. This sequence was found in a human donor with Susac syndrome. Sequencing was performed on CD8+ T cells from PBMCs. The DNA of the CDR3 is TGTGCCAGCACCCCCAGCTTTTCTCTAACTGAAGCTTTCTTT. Translating gives CASTPSFSLTEAFF.